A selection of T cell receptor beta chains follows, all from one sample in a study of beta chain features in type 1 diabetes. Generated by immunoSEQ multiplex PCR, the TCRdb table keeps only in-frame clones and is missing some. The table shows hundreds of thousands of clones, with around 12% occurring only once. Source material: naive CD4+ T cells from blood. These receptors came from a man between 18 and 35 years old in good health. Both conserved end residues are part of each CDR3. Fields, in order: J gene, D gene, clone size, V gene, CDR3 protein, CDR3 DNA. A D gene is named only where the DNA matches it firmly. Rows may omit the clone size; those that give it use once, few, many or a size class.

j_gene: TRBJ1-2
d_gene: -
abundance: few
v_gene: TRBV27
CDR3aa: CASSYDRNYGYTF
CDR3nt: TGTGCCAGCAGTTACGACAGGAACTATGGCTACACCTTC

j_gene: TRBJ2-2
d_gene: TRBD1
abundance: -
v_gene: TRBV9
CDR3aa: CASSVGMDRFRPGELFF
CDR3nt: TGTGCCAGCAGCGTAGGGATGGACAGGTTCCGCCCGGGGGAGCTGTTTTTT

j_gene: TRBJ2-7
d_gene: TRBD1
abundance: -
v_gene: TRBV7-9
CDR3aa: CASSPPTGEPYEQYF
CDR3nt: TGTGCCAGCAGCCCTCCGACAGGGGAACCCTACGAGCAGTACTTC

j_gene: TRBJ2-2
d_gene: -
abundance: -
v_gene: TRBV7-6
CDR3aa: CASSSTRTGELFF
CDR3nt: TGTGCCAGCTCCTCTACGAGGACCGGGGAGCTGTTTTTT

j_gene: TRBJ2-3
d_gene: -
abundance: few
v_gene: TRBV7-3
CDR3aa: CASSRDRLGTQYF
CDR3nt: TGTGCCAGCAGCCGAGACAGGCTTGGCACGCAGTATTTT

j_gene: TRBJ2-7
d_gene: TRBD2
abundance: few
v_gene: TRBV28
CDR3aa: CASSSGTSGRADEQYF
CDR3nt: TGTGCCAGCAGTTCCGGGACTAGCGGGAGGGCAGACGAGCAGTACTTC

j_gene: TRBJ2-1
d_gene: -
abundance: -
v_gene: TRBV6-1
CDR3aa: CASSEFRAINEQFF
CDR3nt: TGTGCCAGCAGTGAATTCCGAGCGATCAATGAGCAGTTCTTC

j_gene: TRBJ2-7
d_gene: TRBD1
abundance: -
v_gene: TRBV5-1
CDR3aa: CASSSGQGHEQYF
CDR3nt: TGCGCCAGCAGCTCCGGACAGGGCCACGAGCAGTACTTC

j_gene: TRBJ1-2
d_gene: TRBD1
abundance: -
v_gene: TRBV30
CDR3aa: CALPGTGPNYGYTF
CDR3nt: TGTGCCTTACCCGGGACAGGACCGAACTATGGCTACACCTTC

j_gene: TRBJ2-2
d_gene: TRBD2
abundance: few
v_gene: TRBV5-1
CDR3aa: CASSWRASGSNTGELFF
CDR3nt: TGCGCCAGCAGCTGGAGAGCTAGCGGGTCTAACACCGGGGAGCTGTTTTTT

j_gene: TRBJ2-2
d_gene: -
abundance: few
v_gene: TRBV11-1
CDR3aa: CASSLQASDTGELFF
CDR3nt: TGTGCCAGCAGCTTACAGGCTAGCGATACCGGGGAGCTGTTTTTT

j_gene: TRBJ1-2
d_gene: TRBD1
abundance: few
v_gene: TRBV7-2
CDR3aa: CASSLVSGGAEGYTF
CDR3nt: TGTGCCAGCAGCTTAGTCTCAGGGGGCGCCGAAGGCTACACCTTC

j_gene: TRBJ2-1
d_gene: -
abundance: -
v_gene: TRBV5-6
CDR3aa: CASSLGQGSYNEQFF
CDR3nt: TGTGCCAGCAGCTTGGGGCAGGGGTCTTACAATGAGCAGTTCTTC

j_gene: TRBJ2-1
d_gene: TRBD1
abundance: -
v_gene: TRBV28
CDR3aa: CASEQGAREQFF
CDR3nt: TGTGCCAGCGAACAGGGGGCGCGCGAGCAGTTCTTC

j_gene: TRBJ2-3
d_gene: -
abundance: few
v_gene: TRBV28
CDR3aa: CASSFGVDTQYF
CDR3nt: TGTGCCAGCAGTTTCGGGGTGGATACGCAGTATTTT

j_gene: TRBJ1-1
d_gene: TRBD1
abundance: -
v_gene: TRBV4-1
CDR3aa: CASSQFGTAEAFF
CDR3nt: TGCGCCAGCAGCCAATTCGGGACAGCCGAAGCTTTCTTT

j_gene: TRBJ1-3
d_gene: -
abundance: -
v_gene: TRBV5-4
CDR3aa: CASSQGGVENTIYF
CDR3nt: TGTGCCAGCAGCCAGGGCGGGGTTGAAAACACCATATATTTT